This T cell receptor (beta chain) derives from a study of immune characterization of retroperitoneal liposarcoma. This clonotype is labeled as medium-sized (0.01 to 0.1%). TCRdb recomputed calls from the PCR reads with MiXCR, one row per CDR3 protein. The sample yields fewer than 13,000 distinct CDR3 sequences, 28% seen once. Sequencing was carried out using tumor tissue. This clonotype was obtained from a male donor with retroperitoneal liposarcoma.

The CDR3 loop reads CASTPSLAGGRTSSTDTQYF. The DNA of the CDR3 is TGTGCCAGCACCCCCTCGTTAGCGGGGGGGCGCACCTCCTCCACAGATACGCAGTATTTT. The V call is TRBV6-1, the J call TRBJ2-3, with 11 positions matching TRBD2. Trimming at V came to 7 bases and at J to 2 bases, leaving 20 bases not matched to a gene. The CDR3 sequence is 20 residues long. CDR1 is MNHNS and CDR2 is SASEGT in the germline V gene.